This TCR beta chain is drawn from a study of T-cell memory formation after mild COVID-19 (dated by TCRdb to the early 2020s). For the study in its entirety: TCR sequence clusters from the two donors were found to be largely donor specific. In a couple of donors, T-cell clones that expanded and contracted after mild COVID-19 were tracked by sequencing TCRalpha and TCRbeta repertoires over time. Two young, previously healthy adult volunteers made up the cohort, one male and one female.

Worth noting for this clonotype: The specificity of this receptor is unknown. Qualities for individual bases were not recorded, and no much larger clone is one base off.

PBMCs were isolated by Ficoll-Paque density gradient centrifugation. The reads were generated on an Illumina NovaSeq 6000. TCRalpha and TCRbeta cDNA libraries were constructed by 5'RACE with constant-segment primers, with sample barcodes and unique molecular identifiers being introduced. Trizol reagent was used to extract RNA from every sample. Amplification of the libraries took two PCR steps, and the second step added a second sample barcode plus Illumina TruSeq adapters. Sequencing of the libraries was done on an Illumina NovaSeq, producing 2 x 150 bp paired-end reads. The original pipeline was this. Reads were demultiplexed and collapsed into UMI-guided consensus sequences with migec v1.2.7. With mixcr v2.1.11, UMI consensuses were aligned to TRA and TRB V and J templates and assembled into clonotypes. Expanded or contracted clonotypes were those called significant by both edgeR and NoisET, with noise models trained on biological replicates. edgeR calls used a false discovery rate-adjusted p below 0.01 and a log2 fold-change threshold of 1. As an exploratory analysis of dynamics, max-normalized trajectories of the 1000 most abundant clonotypes were examined with PCA combined with hierarchical clustering. Separately sequenced CD4+ and CD8+ repertoires were used to assign the CD4 or CD8 phenotype of responding clones. TCRdb took the public reads, trimmed them with fastp at Q25, ran MiXCR for clone calling and kept in-frame beta chains. When rows share a CDR3 protein, they turn into one entry using the most common DNA and genes. The V and J calls reflect TCRdb's pipeline rather than the authors' work. For this sample there are roughly 170,000 distinct CDR3 sequences; 20% to 25% appear just once. The top ten constitute about 23% of the sample.

For CDR1 and CDR2, the germline V gene (reference sequence) lists SEHNR and FQNEAQ. From the cysteine through the phenylalanine, the CDR3 covers 14 amino acids. The CDR3 DNA has 42 bases and is translated from base 1. V was cut back by 4 bases and J by 1 base, leaving a gap of 11 bases between them. Overall study results and their limits: Balanced CD4/CD8 phenotypes were observed for clones contracting from day 15 to 85, whereas a bias towards CD4+ was observed for a second wave of clones expanding from day 15 to 37. The study covered only two mild cases, and larger cohorts including severe cases with pre-infection samples were considered necessary. The second-wave clones that peaked on day 37 were not confirmed to be SARS-CoV-2 specific. Contracting CD4+ clones appeared mostly in the CM and EM memory subsets, whereas CD8+ clones were enriched in EMRA. Some responding clones were detected in pre-infection memory, which suggested that pre-existing cross-reactive memory T cells had joined the SARS-CoV-2 response.

The sample comprised PBMCs or a T cell subset sorted from them (not recorded which). This TCR derives from an adult woman who had mild COVID-19 (a few samples of this study predate the infection). The sample titles of this study are shuffled in the database, so cell type and time point are left out; the donor was told from shared clones. The V gene is TRBV7-9 and the J gene is TRBJ2-7; the D gene cannot be resolved reliably. Read as DNA, the sequence is TGTGCCAGCAGCTCAAATGGCCTTTCCTACGAGCAGTACTTC. This is translated as CASSSNGLSYEQYF.